These 10 T cell receptor beta chains came from one sample sequenced in a study of CD8+ T cells in alopecia areata listed by TCRdb under 2018. In light of the paper, this sample's treatment or condition label describes: oral pan-JAK inhibitor, 5-10 mg twice daily. The library came from the immunoSEQ multiplex PCR assay. For TCR sequencing, RNA was extracted from every sample and reverse transcribed into cDNA to serve as template. TCRdb re-hosts the immuneACCESS table, in-frame sequences only. Its copies lack some clones; in the studies checked, an unresolved V gene accounts for under half of them, and the cause for the rest is not known. This sample is represented by roughly 280,000 clones; approximately 60% of them were singletons. Clones ranked in the top ten supply roughly 0.93% of the sample. The sample in question was CD4+ T cells sorted from blood, obtained around week 54, from a patient treated with tofacitinib. All receptors derive from a human donor with alopecia areata.

The V call is TRBV9, the J call TRBJ2-3, with TRBD1 matching over 7 bases. Germline-derived CDR1 and CDR2 are SGDLS and YYNGEE. This CDR3 has 15 amino acids. The junction had 10 bases not matched to a gene; V was cut back by 4 bases and J by 5 bases. The CDR3 loop is CASSPGTVGGDTQYF. CDR3 sequence (DNA): TGTGCCAGCAGCCCGGGGACAGTCGGCGGAGATACGCAGTATTTT.

V and J are TRBV7-2 and TRBJ2-5, with D possibly matching TRBD2 (6 bases). Trimming took off 1 base at V and 5 bases at J, with 8 bases between the two ends. This CDR3 has 13 residues. Germline CDR1 SGHTA, CDR2 FQGNSA. CDR3 amino acids: CASSLDGGETQYF. The CDR3 nucleotides are TGTGCCAGCAGCTTAGACGGGGGTGAGACCCAGTACTTC. Supplemented by reference TRBV7-2 and TRBJ2-5, the full variable domain reads GAGVSQSPSNKVTEKGKDVELRCDPISGHTALYWYRQSLGQGLEFLIYFQGNSAPDKSGLPSDRFSAERTGGSVSTLTIQRTQQEDSAVYLCASSLDGGETQYFGPGTRLLVL.

The J gene is TRBJ2-5, the V gene TRBV2; 9 bases align to TRBD1. J was trimmed by 7 bases and V by 3 bases; bases with no gene match: 3. Germline V gives CDR1 SNHLY, CDR2 FYNNEI. This CDR3 comprises 13 residues. In DNA form, the CDR3 reads TGTGCCAGCAGTGACCCGACAGGGGGGACCCAGTACTTC. Translation: CASSDPTGGTQYF.

This clone was seen only a few times. The V gene is TRBV29-1, the J gene TRBJ2-5; D is undetermined. The CDR3 runs 11 residues. Germline V gene sequence: CDR1 SQVTM, CDR2 ANQGSEA. V was trimmed by 1 base and J by 12 bases, leaving 12 bases between them. The chain's CDR3 is CSVEVGRTKYF. CDR3 sequence (DNA): TGCAGCGTTGAAGTAGGTCGCACGAAGTACTTC.

This clone was observed a handful of times. The chain joins TRBV4-2 to TRBJ2-7; a possible D gene is TRBD1 (6 bases). There are 15 residues in the CDR3. Germline lookup yields CDR1 LGHNA and CDR2 YNFKEQ. Trimming stripped 4 bases from V and 2 bases from J, with 15 bases between. The CDR3 sequence is CASSPLDSKPYEQYF. As DNA, the CDR3 is TGTGCCAGCAGCCCCCTGGACAGTAAACCCTACGAGCAGTACTTC.

This clone was detected a few times. The sample holds other DNA sequences that translate to the same CDR3. The rearrangement uses TRBV25-1 and TRBJ2-3, with no clear D. The CDR3 is 12 amino acids. Trimming stripped 1 base from V and 3 bases from J, with 2 bases between. The germline gives CDR1 MGHDK, CDR2 SYGVNS. The CDR3 here is CASSEFTDTQYF. DNA of the CDR3: TGTGCCAGCAGTGAATTTACAGATACGCAGTATTTT.

This clone was counted a single time. V gene TRBV5-1 combines with J gene TRBJ1-1; no firm D call. There are 14 residues in the CDR3. Deletions cut 1 base from V and 0 bases from J, with 7 bases between. Germline values: CDR1 SGHRS, CDR2 YFSETQ. CDR3: CASSLWAMNTEAFF. The CDR3 DNA reads as TGCGCCAGCAGCTTGTGGGCGATGAACACTGAAGCTTTCTTT. The whole variable domain, remainder taken from reference TRBV5-1 and TRBJ1-1, is KAGVTQTPRYLIKTRGQQVTLSCSPISGHRSVSWYQQTPGQGLQFLFEYFSETQRNKGNFPGRFSGRQFSNSRSEMNVSTLELGDSALYLCASSLWAMNTEAFFGQGTRLTVV.

The V and J genes are TRBV25-1 and TRBJ2-3; D is unclear. The V gene lost 4 bases and the J gene lost 1 base, with 6 bases spanning the gap. The germline V gene has CDR1 MGHDK and CDR2 SYGVNS. This CDR3 region has 13 residues. The CDR3 sequence is CASSVTGTDTQYF. The CDR3 coding sequence is TGTGCCAGCAGTGTTACAGGCACAGATACGCAGTATTTT.

This rearrangement joins TRBV30 to TRBJ1-2, with a possible D match to TRBD1 (5 bases). Trimming pared 4 bases from V and 2 bases from J, leaving 20 bases between. CDR1 and CDR2 from the germline V gene are GTSNPN and SVGIG (reference sequence). The CDR3 length is 16 residues. CDR3 coding DNA: TGTGCCTGGACCCCATTGACCCGGGACCTAAACTATGGCTACACCTTC. Protein product: CAWTPLTRDLNYGYTF. Full variable domain (missing parts from reference TRBV30 and TRBJ1-2): SQTIHQWPATLVQPVGSPLSLECTVEGTSNPNLYWYRQAAGRGLQLLFYSVGIGQISSEVPQNLSASRPQDRQFILSSKKLLLSDSGFYLCAWTPLTRDLNYGYTFGSGTRLTVV.

The V gene is TRBV2, the J gene TRBJ1-4; D not resolved. Between the trimmed V and J ends, which lost 6 bases and 5 bases, there was a span of 10 bases. Germline CDR1 SNHLY, CDR2 FYNNEI. This CDR3 contains 13 residues. The DNA for the CDR3 is TGTGCCAGCAGGGGCAGACTAAATGAAAAACTGTTTTTT. It translates to CASRGRLNEKLFF. The variable domain in full, completed from reference TRBV2 and TRBJ1-4, reads EPEVTQTPSHQVTQMGQEVILRCVPISNHLYFYWYRQILGQKVEFLVSFYNNEISEKSEIFDDQFSVERPDGSNFTLKIRSTKLEDSAMYFCASRGRLNEKLFFGSGTQLSVL.